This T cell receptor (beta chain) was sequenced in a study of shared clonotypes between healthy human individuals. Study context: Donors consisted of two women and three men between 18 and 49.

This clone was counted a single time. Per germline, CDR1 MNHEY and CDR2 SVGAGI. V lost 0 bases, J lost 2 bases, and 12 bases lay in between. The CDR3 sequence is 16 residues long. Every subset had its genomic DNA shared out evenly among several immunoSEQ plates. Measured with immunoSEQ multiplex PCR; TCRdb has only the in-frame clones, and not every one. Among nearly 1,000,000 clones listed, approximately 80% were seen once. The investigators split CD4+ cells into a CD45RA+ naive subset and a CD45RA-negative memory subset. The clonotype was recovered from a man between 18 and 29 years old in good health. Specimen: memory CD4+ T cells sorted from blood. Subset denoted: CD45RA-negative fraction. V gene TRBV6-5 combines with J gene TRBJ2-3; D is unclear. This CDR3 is CASSYSTEPTTDTQYF. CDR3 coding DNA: TGTGCCAGCAGTTACTCAACAGAGCCGACCACAGATACGCAGTATTTT.